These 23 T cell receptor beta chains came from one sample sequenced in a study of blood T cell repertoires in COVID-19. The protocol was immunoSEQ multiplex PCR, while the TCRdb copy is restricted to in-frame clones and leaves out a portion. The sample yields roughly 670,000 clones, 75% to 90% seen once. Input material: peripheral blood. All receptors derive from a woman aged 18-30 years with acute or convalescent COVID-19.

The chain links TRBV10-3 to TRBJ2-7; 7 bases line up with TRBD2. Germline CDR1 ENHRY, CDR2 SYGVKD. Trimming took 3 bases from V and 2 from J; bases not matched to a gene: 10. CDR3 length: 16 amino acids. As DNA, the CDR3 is TGTGCCATCAGTGAAGTGGATGGGGGGGATACCTACGAGCAGTACTTC. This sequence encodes CAISEVDGGDTYEQYF.

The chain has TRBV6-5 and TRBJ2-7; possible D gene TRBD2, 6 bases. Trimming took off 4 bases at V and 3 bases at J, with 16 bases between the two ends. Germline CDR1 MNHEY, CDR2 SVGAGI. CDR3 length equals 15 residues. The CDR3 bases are TGTGCCAGCAGTTCCTCCGGGGAGGTAAACTACGAGCAGTACTTC. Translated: CASSSSGEVNYEQYF.

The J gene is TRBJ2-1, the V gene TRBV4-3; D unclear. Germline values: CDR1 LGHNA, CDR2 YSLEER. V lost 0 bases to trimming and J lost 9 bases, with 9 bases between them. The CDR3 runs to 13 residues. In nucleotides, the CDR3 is TGCGCCAGCAGCCAAGACGCGGTCGGTGAGCAGTTCTTC. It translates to CASSQDAVGEQFF.

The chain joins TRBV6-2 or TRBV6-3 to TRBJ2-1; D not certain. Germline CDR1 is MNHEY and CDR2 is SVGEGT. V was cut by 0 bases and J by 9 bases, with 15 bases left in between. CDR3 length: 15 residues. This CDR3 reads CASSYSGRLLLEQFF. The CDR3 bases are TGTGCCAGCAGTTACTCCGGCAGGCTCCTGCTTGAGCAGTTCTTC.

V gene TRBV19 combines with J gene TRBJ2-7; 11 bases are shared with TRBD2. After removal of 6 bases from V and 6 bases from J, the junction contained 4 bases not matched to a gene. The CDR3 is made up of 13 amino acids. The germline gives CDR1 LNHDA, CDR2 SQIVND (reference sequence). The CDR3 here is CASSKTSGAEQYF. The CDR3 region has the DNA TGTGCCAGTAGCAAGACTAGCGGGGCCGAGCAGTACTTC.

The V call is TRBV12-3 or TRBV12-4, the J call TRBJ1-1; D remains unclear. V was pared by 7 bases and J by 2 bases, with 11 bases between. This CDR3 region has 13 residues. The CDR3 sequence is CASTKGANTEAFF. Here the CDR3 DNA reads TGTGCCAGCACTAAGGGAGCTAACACTGAAGCTTTCTTT.

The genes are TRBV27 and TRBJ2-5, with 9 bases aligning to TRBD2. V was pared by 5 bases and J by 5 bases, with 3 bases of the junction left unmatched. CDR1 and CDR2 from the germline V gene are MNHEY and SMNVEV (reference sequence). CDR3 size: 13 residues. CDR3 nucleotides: TGTGCCAGCAGTATGGGACTAGCTGAGACCCAGTACTTC. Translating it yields CASSMGLAETQYF.

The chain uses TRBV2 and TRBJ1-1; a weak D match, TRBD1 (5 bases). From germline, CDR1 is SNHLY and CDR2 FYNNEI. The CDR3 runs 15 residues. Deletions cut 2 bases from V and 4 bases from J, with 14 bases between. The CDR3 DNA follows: TGTGCCAGCAGTGAAAACTGGGGCCTCGGCACTGAAGCTTTCTTT. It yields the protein CASSENWGLGTEAFF.

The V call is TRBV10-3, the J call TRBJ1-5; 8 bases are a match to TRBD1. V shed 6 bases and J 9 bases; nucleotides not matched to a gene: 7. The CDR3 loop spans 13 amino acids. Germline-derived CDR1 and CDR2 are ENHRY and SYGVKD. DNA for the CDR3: TGTGCCATCAGCGACAGGGGAGAATGGCCCCAGCATTTT. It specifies CAISDRGEWPQHF.

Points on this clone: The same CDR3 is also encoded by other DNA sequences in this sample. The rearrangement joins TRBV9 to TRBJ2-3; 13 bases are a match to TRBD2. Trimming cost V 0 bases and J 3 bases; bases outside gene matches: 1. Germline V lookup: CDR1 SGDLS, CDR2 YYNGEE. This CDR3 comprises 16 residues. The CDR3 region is CASSVGLAGGTDTQYF. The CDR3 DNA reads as TGTGCCAGCAGCGTAGGACTAGCGGGGGGAACAGATACGCAGTATTTT.

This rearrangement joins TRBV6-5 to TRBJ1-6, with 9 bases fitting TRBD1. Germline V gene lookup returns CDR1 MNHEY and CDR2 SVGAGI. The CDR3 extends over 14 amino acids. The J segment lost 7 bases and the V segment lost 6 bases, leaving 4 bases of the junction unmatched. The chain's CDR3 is CASSQDRGNSPLHF. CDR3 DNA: TGTGCCAGCAGCCAGGACAGGGGAAATTCACCCCTCCACTTT.

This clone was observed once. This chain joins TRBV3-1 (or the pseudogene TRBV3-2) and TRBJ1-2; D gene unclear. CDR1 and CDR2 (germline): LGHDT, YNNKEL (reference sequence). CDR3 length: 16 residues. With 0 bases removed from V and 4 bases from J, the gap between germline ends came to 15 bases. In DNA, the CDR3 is TGTGCCAGCAGCCAAGAACACGGAGCCTGGATCTATGGCTACACCTTC. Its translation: CASSQEHGAWIYGYTF.

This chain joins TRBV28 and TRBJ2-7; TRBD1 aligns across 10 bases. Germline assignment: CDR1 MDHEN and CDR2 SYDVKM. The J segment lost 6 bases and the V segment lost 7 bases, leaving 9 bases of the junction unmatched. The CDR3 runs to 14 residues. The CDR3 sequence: CASTVTGGEGEQYF. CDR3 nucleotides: TGTGCCAGCACGGTGACAGGGGGCGAGGGCGAGCAGTACTTC.

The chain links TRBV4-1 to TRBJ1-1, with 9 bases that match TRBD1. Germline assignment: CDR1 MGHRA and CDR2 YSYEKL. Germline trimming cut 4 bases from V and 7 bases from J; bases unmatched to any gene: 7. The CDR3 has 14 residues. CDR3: CASSPPGTGFEAFF. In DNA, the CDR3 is TGCGCCAGCAGCCCACCCGGGACAGGGTTTGAAGCTTTCTTT.

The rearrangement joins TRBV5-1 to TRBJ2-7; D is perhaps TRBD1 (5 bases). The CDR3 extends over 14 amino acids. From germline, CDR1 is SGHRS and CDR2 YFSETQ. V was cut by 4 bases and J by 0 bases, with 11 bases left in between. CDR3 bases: TGCGCCAGCAGCGAGGACACAAACTCCTACGAGCAGTACTTC. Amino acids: CASSEDTNSYEQYF.

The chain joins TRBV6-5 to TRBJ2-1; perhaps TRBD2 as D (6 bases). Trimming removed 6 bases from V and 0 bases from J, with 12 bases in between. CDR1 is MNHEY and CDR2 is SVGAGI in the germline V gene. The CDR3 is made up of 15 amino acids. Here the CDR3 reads CASRPDYLSYNEQFF. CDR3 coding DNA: TGTGCCAGCAGACCGGACTACCTCTCCTACAATGAGCAGTTCTTC.

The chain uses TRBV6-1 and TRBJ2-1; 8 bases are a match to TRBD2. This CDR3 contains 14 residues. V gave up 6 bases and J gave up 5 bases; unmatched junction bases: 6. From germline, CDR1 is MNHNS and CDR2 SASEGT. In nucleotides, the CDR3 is TGTGCCAGCAGCCCGGGGGGGTTTGACAATGAGCAGTTCTTC. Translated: CASSPGGFDNEQFF.

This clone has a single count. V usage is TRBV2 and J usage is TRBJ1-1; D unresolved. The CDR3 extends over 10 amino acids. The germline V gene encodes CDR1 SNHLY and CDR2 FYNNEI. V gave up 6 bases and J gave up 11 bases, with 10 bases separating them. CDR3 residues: CASRLSAAFF. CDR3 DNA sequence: TGTGCCAGCAGACTGTCCGCGGCTTTCTTT.

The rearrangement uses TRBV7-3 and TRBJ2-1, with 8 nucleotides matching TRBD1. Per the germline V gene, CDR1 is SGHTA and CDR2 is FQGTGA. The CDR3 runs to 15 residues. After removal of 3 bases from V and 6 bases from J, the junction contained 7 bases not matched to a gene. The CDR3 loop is CASSFGQGAGNEQFF. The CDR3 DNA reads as TGTGCCAGCAGCTTCGGACAGGGTGCGGGCAATGAGCAGTTCTTC.

CDR3 protein: CASSLDRLPGTGAAKNIQYF. CDR3 bases: TGTGCCAGCAGCTTAGATAGGCTGCCCGGGACAGGGGCCGCCAAAAACATTCAGTACTTC. This chain links TRBV11-3 with TRBJ2-4; TRBD1 matches at 10 bases. The germline gives CDR1 SGHNT, CDR2 YENEEA. V trimming: 0 bases; J trimming: 1 base; junction bases outside the gene matches: 12. The length of the CDR3 is 20 residues.

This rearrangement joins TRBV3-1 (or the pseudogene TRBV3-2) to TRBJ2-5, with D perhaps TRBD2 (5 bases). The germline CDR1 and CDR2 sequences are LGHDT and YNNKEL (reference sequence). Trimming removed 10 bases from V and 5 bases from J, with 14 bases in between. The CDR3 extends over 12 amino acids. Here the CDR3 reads CATTEAQETQYF. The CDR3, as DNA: TGTGCCACGACGGAGGCCCAGGAGACCCAGTACTTC.

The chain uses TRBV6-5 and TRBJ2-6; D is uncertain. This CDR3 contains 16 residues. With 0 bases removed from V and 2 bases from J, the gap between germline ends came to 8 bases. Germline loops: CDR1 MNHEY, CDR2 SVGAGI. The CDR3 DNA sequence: TGTGCCAGCAGTTACTCACTCAGGACTGGGGCCAACGTCCTGACTTTC. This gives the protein CASSYSLRTGANVLTF.

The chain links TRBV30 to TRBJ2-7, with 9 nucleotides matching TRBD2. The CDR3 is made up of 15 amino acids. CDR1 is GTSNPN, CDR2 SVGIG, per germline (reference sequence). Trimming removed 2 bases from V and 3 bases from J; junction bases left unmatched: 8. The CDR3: CAWSPNLAGNYEQYF. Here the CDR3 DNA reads TGTGCCTGGAGTCCTAATCTAGCGGGGAACTACGAGCAGTACTTC.